This note documents a single T cell receptor beta chain sequence. Its specificity is not known. This sample was included in a study of cytomegalovirus exposure and HLA in healthy donors. Study overall: A subsequent analysis stated that the 110 or so validation repertoires were run on the same platform as the approximately 660 first-cohort repertoires. General study findings and limits: Reports indicated that the classifier achieved high specificity and sensitivity in diagnosing cytomegalovirus status.

Assay used: immunoSEQ multiplex PCR; TCRdb lists only in-frame clones, some missing. Of 150,000 to 200,000 clones listed, about 81% are singletons. Deletions cut 0 bases from V and 3 bases from J, with 7 bases between. The germline gives CDR1 SGDLS, CDR2 YYNGEE. The CDR3 covers 13 residues. Separate from the approximately 720-subject first cohort was the approximately 130-subject validation cohort, to which the donors belonged. Sequencing was carried out using PBMCs. This TCR came from a woman between 25 and 40 years old in good health and CMV-seronegative. V gene TRBV9 combines with J gene TRBJ2-7, with TRBD1 as a possible D gene (5 bases). The CDR3: CASSVEGNYEQYF. The CDR3 bases are TGTGCCAGCAGCGTAGAGGGGAACTACGAGCAGTACTTC.